The 4 T cell receptor beta chains in this list originate from one sample, sequenced in a study of immune evolution from preneoplasia to lung adenocarcinoma. Clones were sequenced by immunoSEQ multiplex PCR, and TCRdb holds only the in-frame ones, with some missing. The data contain 4,000 to 5,000 clones, about four fifths of them singletons. Material for sequencing was FFPE normal lung tissue adjacent to the tumor. These receptors were taken from a person aged 50 or older with lung adenocarcinoma.

The rearrangement links TRBV7-2 to TRBJ2-5; 14 nucleotides match TRBD2. This CDR3 has 17 residues. The ends lost 5 bases at V and 6 bases at J; junction bases unmatched: 11. From germline, CDR1 is SGHTA and CDR2 FQGNSA. CDR3 DNA sequence: TGTGCCAGCAGCCCACGTGCGGGACTAGCGGGAGAGAAGACCCAGTACTTC. Its protein is CASSPRAGLAGEKTQYF.

This chain links TRBV11-2 with TRBJ2-1; D remains unclear. Trimming took 4 bases from V and 10 from J, leaving 8 bases between them. Germline CDR1 is SGHAT and CDR2 is FQNNGV. The CDR3 spans 11 residues. The CDR3 spells CASSSLREQFF. As DNA, the CDR3 is TGTGCCAGCAGCTCCTTGCGAGAGCAGTTCTTC.

This clone occurred a few times. The gene calls are TRBV21-1 and TRBJ2-2. TRBV21-1 is deemed a pseudogene. The CDR3 sequence is 17 residues long. The CDR3 loop reads CASSKKVELLNTGELFF. The CDR3 DNA is TGTGCCAGCAGCAAAAAGGTGGAACTGCTGAACACCGGGGAGCTGTTTTTT.

About this clone itself: The junction departs from the called germline gene at one end, perhaps through a read error. The chain carries TRBV7-7 and TRBJ2-5, with D perhaps TRBD2 (5 bases). Germline lookup yields CDR1 SSHAT and CDR2 FNYEAQ (reference sequence). This CDR3 comprises 13 residues. CDR3 amino acids: CASSLGSGETQYF. CDR3 DNA: TGTGCTAGCAGCTTAGGGAGTGGGGAGACCCAGTACTTC.